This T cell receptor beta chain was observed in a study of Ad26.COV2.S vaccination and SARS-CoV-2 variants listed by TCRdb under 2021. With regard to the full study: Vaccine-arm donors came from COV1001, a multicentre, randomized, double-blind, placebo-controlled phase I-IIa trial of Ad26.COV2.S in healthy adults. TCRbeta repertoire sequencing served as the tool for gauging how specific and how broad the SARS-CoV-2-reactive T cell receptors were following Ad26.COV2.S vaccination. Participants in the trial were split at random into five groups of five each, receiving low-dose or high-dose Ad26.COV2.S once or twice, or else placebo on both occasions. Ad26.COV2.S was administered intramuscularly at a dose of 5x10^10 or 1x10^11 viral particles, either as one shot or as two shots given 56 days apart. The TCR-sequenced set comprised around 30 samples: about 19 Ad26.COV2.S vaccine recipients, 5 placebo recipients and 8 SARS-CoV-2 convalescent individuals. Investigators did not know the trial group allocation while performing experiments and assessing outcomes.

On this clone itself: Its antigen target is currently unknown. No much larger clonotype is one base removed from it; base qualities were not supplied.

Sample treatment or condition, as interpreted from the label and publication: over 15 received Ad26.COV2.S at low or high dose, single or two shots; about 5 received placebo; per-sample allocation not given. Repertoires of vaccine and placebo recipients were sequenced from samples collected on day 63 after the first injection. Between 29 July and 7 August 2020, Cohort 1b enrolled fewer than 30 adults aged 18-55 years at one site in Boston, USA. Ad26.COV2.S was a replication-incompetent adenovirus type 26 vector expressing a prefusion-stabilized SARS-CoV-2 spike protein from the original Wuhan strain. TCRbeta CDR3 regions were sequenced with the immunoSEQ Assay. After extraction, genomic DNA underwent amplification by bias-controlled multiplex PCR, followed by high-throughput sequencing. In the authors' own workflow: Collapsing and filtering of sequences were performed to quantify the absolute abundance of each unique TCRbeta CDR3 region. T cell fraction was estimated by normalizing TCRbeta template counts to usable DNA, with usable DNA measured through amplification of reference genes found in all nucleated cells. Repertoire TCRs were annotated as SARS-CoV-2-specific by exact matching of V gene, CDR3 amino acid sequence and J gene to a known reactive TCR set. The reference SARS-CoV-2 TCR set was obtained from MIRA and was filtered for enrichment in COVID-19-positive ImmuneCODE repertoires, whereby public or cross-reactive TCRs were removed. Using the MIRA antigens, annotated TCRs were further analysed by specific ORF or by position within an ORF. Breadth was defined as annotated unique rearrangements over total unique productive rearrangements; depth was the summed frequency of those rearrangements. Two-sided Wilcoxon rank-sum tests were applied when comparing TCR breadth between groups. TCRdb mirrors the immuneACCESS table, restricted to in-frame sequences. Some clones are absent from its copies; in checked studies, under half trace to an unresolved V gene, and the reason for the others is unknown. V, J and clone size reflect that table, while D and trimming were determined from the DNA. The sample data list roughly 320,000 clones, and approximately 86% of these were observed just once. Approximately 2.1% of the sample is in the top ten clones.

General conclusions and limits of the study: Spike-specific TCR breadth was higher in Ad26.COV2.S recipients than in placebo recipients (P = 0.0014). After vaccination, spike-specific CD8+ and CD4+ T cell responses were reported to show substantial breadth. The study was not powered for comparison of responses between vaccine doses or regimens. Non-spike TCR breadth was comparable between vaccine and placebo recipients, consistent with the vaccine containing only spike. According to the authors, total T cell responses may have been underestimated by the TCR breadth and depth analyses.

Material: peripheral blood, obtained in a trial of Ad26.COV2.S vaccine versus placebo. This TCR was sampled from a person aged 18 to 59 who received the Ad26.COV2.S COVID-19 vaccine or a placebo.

The DNA is as follows: TGTGCCAGCAGTTATCGGGCGGACTACGAGCAGTACTTC. Translated, this is CASSYRADYEQYF. The V gene is TRBV6-6 and the J gene is TRBJ2-7, with no confidently assigned D gene. Based on the germline V gene (reference sequence), the CDR1 and CDR2 sequences are MNHNY and SVGAGI. The CDR3, from cysteine to phenylalanine, totals 13 residues. The DNA shown is the 39-base CDR3, in frame from base 1. The V end loses 3 bases and the J end loses 3 bases, and a stretch of 9 bases separates them.